The 14 T cell receptor beta chains below were found in one sample sequenced in a study of blood T cells in healthy people across ages. Next came a second PCR, run for about 7 to 12 cycles, which used a sample-barcoded 5' primer along with a J-beta primer mix. TCRdb ran MiXCR on the 5' RACE reads and lists one entry per CDR3 protein. Here the sample spans 920,000 or so distinct CDR3 sequences, around 45% being singletons. The source material was blood. The source of these receptors is a woman in her sixties in good health.

The rearrangement links TRBV6-1 to TRBJ2-3; 7 nucleotides line up with TRBD1. The CDR3 extends over 19 amino acids. Unmatched junction bases numbered 20, after V lost 6 bases and J lost 2 bases. Germline V CDR1 and CDR2: MNHNS, SASEGT. CDR3 nucleotide sequence: TGTGCCAGCAGCAGCGGAACTGTCCGGACAGGTACTGACACAGATACGCAGTATTTT. Its translation: CASSSGTVRTGTDTDTQYF.

A few counts support this clonotype. V gene TRBV10-3 combines with J gene TRBJ2-1; 9 nucleotides agree with TRBD2. Germline V CDR1 and CDR2: ENHRY, SYGVKD. V lost 4 bases, J lost 9 bases, and 10 bases stayed unmatched. The CDR3 sequence is 15 residues long. The CDR3: CAISGGVAGESEQFF. CDR3 DNA: TGTGCCATCAGTGGAGGGGTAGCGGGAGAGAGTGAGCAGTTCTTC.

In regard to this clonotype: This sequence may be a read error, since a much larger clone differs from it by one base. The J gene is TRBJ2-5, the V gene TRBV7-9; D remains ambiguous. The DNA end lines up better with TRBJ2-7; the J call may be wrong. CDR3 length equals 15 residues. CDR1 is SEHNR and CDR2 is FQNEAQ in the germline V gene (reference sequence). As DNA, the CDR3 is TGTACCAGCAGCCCCCTCGACATCGAATTCCACGAGCAGTACTTC. This encodes CTSSPLDIEFHEQYF.

The gene calls are TRBV9 and TRBJ2-3; weak D call: TRBD1 (5 bases). The V end lost 0 bases, the J end lost 2 bases, and 10 bases lay between the germline ends. There are 15 residues in the CDR3. The germline gives CDR1 SGDLS, CDR2 YYNGEE. CDR3 nucleotides: TGTGCCAGCAGCGTAGGGGGCAGATACACAGATACGCAGTATTTT. Translation gives CASSVGGRYTDTQYF.

This clonotype was seen more than once but under ten times. This sequence joins TRBV14 and TRBJ1-6; 7 bases fit TRBD1. This CDR3 contains 15 residues. Germline CDR1 reads SGHDN; CDR2 reads FVKESK. V shed 1 base and J 7 bases; nucleotides not matched to a gene: 4. CDR3 sequence: CASSQVGTVNSPLHF. CDR3 nucleotide sequence: TGTGCCAGCAGCCAAGTGGGGACAGTCAATTCACCCCTCCACTTT.

The rearrangement joins TRBV20-1 to TRBJ2-5; 12 bases are shared with TRBD2. Germline values: CDR1 DFQATT, CDR2 SNEGSKA (reference sequence). The CDR3 length is 13 residues. V trimming: 6 bases; J trimming: 5 bases; junction bases outside the gene matches: 4. CDR3 coding DNA: TGCAGTGCGTCTAGCGGGAGGGGGGAGACCCAGTACTTC. Protein: CSASSGRGETQYF.

Note on this clonotype: Germline and junction disagree at one end, which may indicate a read error. V is TRBV3-1 and J is TRBJ2-4; no reliable D call. The end of the DNA fits TRBJ2-5 better, so the J call may be wrong. Germline V gene lookup returns CDR1 LGHDT and CDR2 YNNKEL (reference sequence). The CDR3 is 15 residues long. CDR3: CASSQERFSGETQYF. CDR3 nucleotide sequence: TGCGCCAGCAGCCAAGAACGGTTTTCGGGTGAGACCCAGTACTTC.

J is TRBJ1-1 and V is TRBV2; a possible D gene is TRBD1 (5 bases). The CDR3 is made up of 14 amino acids. Trimming cost V 7 bases and J 1 base, with 13 bases left between them. Germline CDR1 and CDR2: SNHLY and FYNNEI. CDR3: CASNRDSSNTEAFF. The CDR3 DNA reads TGTGCCAGCAACCGGGACTCTTCGAACACTGAAGCTTTCTTT.

This clonotype was picked up a small number of times. The chain uses TRBV25-1 and TRBJ2-3; no reliable D call. The germline V and J ends were trimmed by 3 bases and 2 bases, with 9 bases remaining between them. Germline-derived CDR1 and CDR2 are MGHDK and SYGVNS. The CDR3 runs 14 residues. In DNA, the CDR3 is TGTGCCAGCAGTGAGCAGGATTCCACAGATACGCAGTATTTT. Its protein is CASSEQDSTDTQYF.

The chain is built from TRBV27 and TRBJ2-7; 8 bases are shared with TRBD1. J gave up 7 bases and V 5 bases, and 19 bases lay outside the gene matches. This CDR3 is built from 17 residues. CDR1 is MNHEY, CDR2 SMNVEV, per germline (reference sequence). CDR3 coding DNA: TGTGCCAGCAGTCACCAAAGGACAGGGAGCTCCTACAATGAGCAGTACTTC. It specifies CASSHQRTGSSYNEQYF.

This clonotype came up once. The genes are TRBV3-1 and TRBJ1-5; 8 bases are a match to TRBD1. Germline V lookup: CDR1 LGHDT, CDR2 YNNKEL (reference sequence). The CDR3 extends over 15 amino acids. V gave up 0 bases and J gave up 8 bases; unmatched junction bases: 6. This CDR3 is CASSQDRGPSEPQHF. The CDR3 DNA reads TGTGCCAGCAGCCAAGACAGGGGGCCCTCAGAGCCCCAGCATTTT.

CDR3 coding DNA: TGTGCCAGCAGCCCAGACCTCGGCCGTCCCTATGGCTACACCTTC. Protein product: CASSPDLGRPYGYTF. The chain is built from TRBV7-8 and TRBJ1-2; D not certain. The CDR3 runs 15 residues. From germline, CDR1 is SGHVS and CDR2 FQNEAQ. The ends were cut back, 5 bases at V and 4 bases at J, with 17 bases in the middle. The full variable domain, with the rest looked up from reference TRBV7-8 and TRBJ1-2, is GAGVSQSPRYKVAKRGQDVALRCDPISGHVSLFWYQQALGQGPEFLTYFQNEAQLDKSGLPSDRFFAERPEGSVSTLKIQRTQQEDSAVYLCASSPDLGRPYGYTFGSGTRLTVV.

The chain couples TRBV2 to TRBJ1-1; D unresolved. CDR3 length equals 13 residues. V lost 7 bases, J lost 2 bases, and 11 bases lay in between. Germline-derived CDR1 and CDR2 are SNHLY and FYNNEI. CDR3 coding DNA: TGTGCCAGCAATCAGGCCGGAAACACTGAAGCTTTCTTT. Protein: CASNQAGNTEAFF.

The J gene is TRBJ2-1, the V gene TRBV12-3 or TRBV12-4, with 9 bases matching TRBD1. Unmatched junction bases numbered 6, after V lost 1 base and J lost 8 bases. This CDR3 spans 15 amino acids. The CDR3 is CASSLEGQGWYEQFF. As DNA, the CDR3 is TGTGCCAGCAGTTTAGAAGGACAGGGGTGGTATGAGCAGTTCTTC.